Below, 6 T cell receptor beta chains from the same sample are listed, as sequenced in a study of cytomegalovirus exposure and HLA in healthy donors. PCR primers comprised 60 Vbeta and 13 Jbeta primers. TCRdb keeps only in-frame clones here, not all; method: immunoSEQ multiplex PCR. This sample carries about 120,000 clones, 75% to 80% of them seen once, and the ten largest clones take roughly 1.2%. Sequencing was performed on PBMCs. Source of these receptors: a woman aged 25 to 39 in good health and CMV-seronegative.

The rearrangement joins TRBV7-9 to TRBJ2-1; TRBD2 agrees at 8 bases. The CDR3 consists of 16 residues. Germline trimming cut 0 bases from V and 3 bases from J; bases unmatched to any gene: 4. CDR1 and CDR2 (germline): SEHNR, FQNEAQ (reference sequence). The CDR3 loop is CASSLAGGRIYNEQFF. CDR3 DNA: TGTGCCAGCAGCTTAGCAGGCGGGAGGATCTACAATGAGCAGTTCTTC.

The chain employs TRBV7-2 and TRBJ2-7; TRBD2 matches at 12 bases. The germline gives CDR1 SGHTA, CDR2 FQGNSA. V lost 1 base to trimming and J lost 0 bases; unmatched junction nucleotides: 7. The CDR3 sequence is 18 residues long. The CDR3 protein is CASSLGASGRGDSYEQYF. The CDR3 nucleotides are TGTGCCAGCAGCTTAGGGGCTAGCGGGAGGGGGGACTCCTACGAGCAGTACTTC.

The chain links TRBV6-5 to TRBJ2-2; D perhaps matches TRBD1 (8 bases). The CDR3 runs 16 residues. The ends were cut back, 4 bases at V and 4 bases at J, with 16 bases in the middle. Germline V gene sequence: CDR1 MNHEY, CDR2 SVGAGI. CDR3: CASSFFTGGATGELFF. The CDR3 DNA follows: TGTGCCAGCAGTTTTTTTACAGGGGGGGCCACCGGGGAGCTGTTTTTT.

Only one count was recorded for this clone. V gene TRBV18 combines with J gene TRBJ2-1, with a tentative D call TRBD1 (6 bases). Deletions cut 5 bases from V and 4 bases from J, with 15 bases between. This CDR3 has 15 amino acids. The germline V gene encodes CDR1 KGHSH and CDR2 LQKENI. The CDR3 nucleotides are TGTGCCAGCTCAGAAGACAGGCAGGTTTACAATGAGCAGTTCTTC. This sequence encodes CASSEDRQVYNEQFF.

V is TRBV10-3 and J is TRBJ2-1, with 7 bases identical to TRBD2. V gave up 0 bases and J gave up 3 bases; unmatched junction bases: 5. The CDR3 totals 16 residues. The germline gives CDR1 ENHRY, CDR2 SYGVKD. The CDR3 DNA is TGTGCCATCAGTGAGTCTGCTAGCGGAATCTACAATGAGCAGTTCTTC. Residues: CAISESASGIYNEQFF.

The chain employs TRBV30 and TRBJ2-7; 7 positions match TRBD1. The CDR3 spans 13 residues. Trimming cost V 3 bases and J 2 bases; bases outside gene matches: 4. CDR1 GTSNPN and CDR2 SVGIG come from the germline V gene (reference sequence). In DNA, the CDR3 is TGTGCCTGGAGGACGACAGGGACCTACGAGCAGTACTTC. It codes for CAWRTTGTYEQYF. Drawing the rest from reference TRBV30 and TRBJ2-7, the complete variable domain is SQTIHQWPATLVQPVGSPLSLECTVEGTSNPNLYWYRQAAGRGLQLLFYSVGIGQISSEVPQNLSASRPQDRQFILSSKKLLLSDSGFYLCAWRTTGTYEQYFGPGTRLTVT.